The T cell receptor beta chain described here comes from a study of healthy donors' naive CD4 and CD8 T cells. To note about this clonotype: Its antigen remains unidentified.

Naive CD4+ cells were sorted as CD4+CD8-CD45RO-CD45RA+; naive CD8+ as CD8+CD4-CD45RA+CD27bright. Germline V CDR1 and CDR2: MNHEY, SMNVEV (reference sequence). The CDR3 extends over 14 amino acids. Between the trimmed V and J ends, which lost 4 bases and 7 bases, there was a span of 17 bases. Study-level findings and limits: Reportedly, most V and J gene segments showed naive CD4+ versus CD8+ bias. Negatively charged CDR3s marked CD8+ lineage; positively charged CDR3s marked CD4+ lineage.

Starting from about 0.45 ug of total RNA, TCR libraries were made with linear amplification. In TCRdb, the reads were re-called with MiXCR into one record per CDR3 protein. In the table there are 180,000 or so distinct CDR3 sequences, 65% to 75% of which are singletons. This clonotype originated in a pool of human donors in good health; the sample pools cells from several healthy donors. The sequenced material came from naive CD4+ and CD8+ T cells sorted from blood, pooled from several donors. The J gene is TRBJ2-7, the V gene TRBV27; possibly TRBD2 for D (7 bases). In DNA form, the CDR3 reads TGTGCCAGCAGTTCCCTCGGGGGGCTGGAAGAGCAGTACTTC. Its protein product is CASSSLGGLEEQYF.